The 21 T cell receptor beta chains presented below share a single source sample, sequenced in a study of shared clonotypes between healthy human individuals. Measured with immunoSEQ multiplex PCR; TCRdb has only the in-frame clones, and not every one. The sample consists of over 2 million clones, roughly 95% of them appearing once. The sequencing sample was made of naive CD4+ T cells sorted from blood. Regarding subset: CD45RA+ positively selected. Source of these receptors: a man aged 18 to 35 in good health.

This chain uses TRBV10-2 with TRBJ2-3, with TRBD1 identical over 9 bases. Germline V gene data show CDR1 as WSHSY and CDR2 as SAAADI. The CDR3 is made up of 17 amino acids. Losses at the gene ends were 4 bases for V and 0 bases for J; bases not matched to a gene: 8. CDR3 loop: CASSGITQGASTDTQYF. The CDR3 region has the DNA TGCGCCAGCAGTGGTATCACACAGGGGGCTAGCACAGATACGCAGTATTTT.

The V gene is TRBV6-1, the J gene TRBJ2-7; D unclear. There are 13 residues in the CDR3. Germline CDR1 is MNHNS and CDR2 is SASEGT. Deletions cut 3 bases from V and 3 bases from J, with 9 bases between. The DNA of the CDR3 is TGTGCCAGCAGTGAGGACCCCTACTACGAGCAGTACTTC. Amino acids: CASSEDPYYEQYF.

The chain carries TRBV5-1 and TRBJ2-5; 9 bases fit TRBD1. Germline CDR1 is SGHRS and CDR2 is YFSETQ. CDR3 size: 16 residues. Trimming took 0 bases from V and 7 from J; bases not matched to a gene: 10. CDR3 coding DNA: TGCGCCAGCAGCTTGGGGCCCGGGACAGGGAGCGGGACCCAGTACTTC. Its protein is CASSLGPGTGSGTQYF.

This chain joins TRBV6-1 and TRBJ2-7; TRBD1 aligns across 10 bases. V was pared by 8 bases and J by 0 bases, with 7 bases of the junction left unmatched. Germline V gives CDR1 MNHNS, CDR2 SASEGT. The CDR3 is 15 residues long. The CDR3 DNA sequence: TGTGCCAGCTTAACAGACAGGGGGCGCTCCTACGAGCAGTACTTC. Encoded protein: CASLTDRGRSYEQYF.

The V and J genes are TRBV6-6 and TRBJ2-7, with 10 bases fitting TRBD1. Losses at the gene ends were 5 bases for V and 4 bases for J; bases not matched to a gene: 5. This CDR3 is 14 amino acids long. The V gene's germline CDR1 is MNHNY and CDR2 SVGAGI (reference sequence). CDR3 sequence: CASSRQGAQYEQYF. Written as DNA, the CDR3 is TGTGCCAGCAGTAGACAGGGGGCGCAGTACGAGCAGTACTTC.

Concerning this clone itself: A much larger clone is a single base away; this may be a read error. Other DNA sequences in this specimen translate into the identical CDR3. The rearrangement joins TRBV20-1 to TRBJ2-7; D remains ambiguous. Germline-derived CDR1 and CDR2 are DFQATT and SNEGSKA (reference sequence). This CDR3 spans 11 amino acids. V lost 3 bases and J lost 0, with 3 bases in between. The CDR3 loop is CSASSSYEQYF. The CDR3 DNA reads TGCAGTGCTAGCAGCTCCTACGAGCAGTACTTC.

The V gene is TRBV7-8, the J gene TRBJ1-3; no definite D call. V lost 1 base, J lost 0 bases, and 7 bases lay in between. Germline V gene sequence: CDR1 SGHVS, CDR2 FQNEAQ. The CDR3 consists of 15 residues. In DNA, the CDR3 is TGTGCCAGCAGCTTAGACGCATACTCTGGAAACACCATATATTTT. Its protein is CASSLDAYSGNTIYF.

The V and J genes are TRBV11-2 and TRBJ1-2, with a weak D call TRBD1 (5 bases). The CDR3 has 17 amino acids. Germline V gene data show CDR1 as SGHAT and CDR2 as FQNNGV. Deletions cut 5 bases from V and 2 bases from J, with 21 bases between. CDR3 region: CASSPWGGNHQNYGYTF. CDR3 DNA sequence: TGTGCCAGCAGCCCCTGGGGGGGGAACCACCAAAACTATGGCTACACCTTC.

This clone was seen once. J is TRBJ2-2 and V is TRBV5-4; D not resolved. Germline CDR1 SGHNT, CDR2 YYREEE (reference sequence). V lost 8 bases to trimming and J lost 3 bases, with 17 bases between them. This CDR3 spans 15 amino acids. The CDR3, as DNA: TGTGCCAGTCGCTGGGCAGCCGCAGACACCGGGGAGCTGTTTTTT. Protein product: CASRWAAADTGELFF.

This chain connects TRBV30 to TRBJ2-3; D perhaps matches TRBD2 (6 bases). CDR3 length equals 15 residues. CDR1 is GTSNPN and CDR2 is SVGIG in the germline V gene (reference sequence). With 1 base removed from V and 5 bases from J, the gap between germline ends came to 16 bases. Here the CDR3 reads CAWSAGTPGGDTQYF. CDR3 sequence (DNA): TGTGCCTGGAGTGCCGGGACCCCCGGGGGAGATACGCAGTATTTT.

The chain employs TRBV10-3 and TRBJ1-6; TRBD1 agrees at 8 bases. This CDR3 has 17 amino acids. V trimming: 10 bases; J trimming: 0 bases; junction bases outside the gene matches: 11. Germline CDR1 and CDR2: ENHRY and SYGVKD. CDR3 nucleotides: TGTGCCAGCCCGCGACAGGGGCAGAGCTCCTATAATTCACCCCTCCACTTT. This codes for CASPRQGQSSYNSPLHF.

This chain joins TRBV30 and TRBJ1-1; 8 positions match TRBD1. Per germline, CDR1 GTSNPN and CDR2 SVGIG (reference sequence). The CDR3 is 14 amino acids. V lost 4 bases and J lost 5; bases outside the gene matches: 9. CDR3 region: CAWIRTGRGTEAFF. CDR3 bases: TGTGCCTGGATCCGGACAGGGCGAGGGACTGAAGCTTTCTTT.

The CDR3 DNA follows: TGTGCCAGCACGGCGGGGGCGAACACTGAAGCTTTCTTT. Its protein product is CASTAGANTEAFF. The chain joins TRBV7-9 to TRBJ1-1; D is perhaps TRBD1 (6 bases). The CDR3 extends over 13 amino acids. V lost 7 bases, J lost 1 base, and 10 bases lay in between. Germline V lookup: CDR1 SEHNR, CDR2 FQNEAQ (reference sequence).

The genes are TRBV2 and TRBJ1-5; tentative D call: TRBD1 (6 bases). CDR3 length equals 16 residues. V lost 6 bases and J lost 0, with 15 bases in between. The V gene's germline CDR1 is SNHLY and CDR2 FYNNEI. In nucleotides, the CDR3 is TGTGCCAGCAGCGGTACAGGGTCCTATAGCAATCAGCCCCAGCATTTT. Protein: CASSGTGSYSNQPQHF.

This chain links TRBV7-2 with TRBJ2-2; D call uncertain. Per germline, CDR1 SGHTA and CDR2 FQGNSA. CDR3 length: 14 residues. V lost 1 base to trimming and J lost 1 base, with 4 bases between them. CDR3 DNA: TGTGCCAGCAGCTTAGTCCAGAACACCGGGGAGCTGTTTTTT. Translated, it gives CASSLVQNTGELFF.

Regarding this clone: Other nucleotide sequences in the sample specify the same CDR3. This rearrangement joins TRBV13 to TRBJ2-7; 8 bases agree with TRBD1. Trimming cost V 5 bases and J 1 base; bases outside gene matches: 4. Per germline, CDR1 PRHDT and CDR2 FYEKMQ (reference sequence). This CDR3 has 14 amino acids. The CDR3 protein is CASSRTGGSYEQYF. The CDR3 DNA sequence: TGTGCCAGCAGCCGTACAGGGGGGTCCTACGAGCAGTACTTC.

V and J are TRBV30 and TRBJ1-6; no definite D call. V lost 0 bases to trimming and J lost 0 bases, with 15 bases between them. Germline V gives CDR1 GTSNPN, CDR2 SVGIG (reference sequence). The CDR3 sequence is 18 residues long. The DNA for the CDR3 is TGTGCCTGGAGTGTATCCAAGCTCGGGAGCTCCTATAATTCACCCCTCCACTTT. Its translation is CAWSVSKLGSSYNSPLHF.

The chain has TRBV6-5 and TRBJ2-7; D perhaps matches TRBD2 (5 bases). Deletions cut 2 bases from V and 5 bases from J, with 7 bases between. This CDR3 is built from 12 residues. Germline V CDR1 and CDR2: MNHEY, SVGAGI. CDR3 DNA: TGTGCCAGCAGTTACCGGAGGAACGAGCAGTACTTC. Translated: CASSYRRNEQYF.

Turning to this clone: Other DNA sequences in this sample translate to the same CDR3. The chain links TRBV7-2 to TRBJ1-5, with D perhaps TRBD1 (5 bases). CDR1 is SGHTA and CDR2 is FQGNSA in the germline V gene. Deletions cut 1 base from V and 2 bases from J, with 9 bases between. CDR3 length: 15 amino acids. CDR3 in DNA: TGTGCCAGCAGCTTAGATGGGGCGGGCAATCAGCCCCAGCATTTT. Protein: CASSLDGAGNQPQHF. The full variable domain, in which reference TRBV7-2 and TRBJ1-5 provide the parts outside the CDR3, is GAGVSQSPSNKVTEKGKDVELRCDPISGHTALYWYRQSLGQGLEFLIYFQGNSAPDKSGLPSDRFSAERTGGSVSTLTIQRTQQEDSAVYLCASSLDGAGNQPQHFGDGTRLSIL.

The chain employs TRBV2 and TRBJ2-2, with 8 positions matching TRBD1. Per the germline V gene, CDR1 is SNHLY and CDR2 is FYNNEI. V gave up 7 bases and J gave up 5 bases; unmatched junction bases: 6. The length of the CDR3 is 14 residues. CDR3 sequence: CASTGQGETGELFF. The CDR3 DNA reads as TGTGCCAGCACCGGACAGGGAGAAACCGGGGAGCTGTTTTTT. Together with reference TRBV2 and TRBJ2-2, the CDR3 gives the full variable domain: EPEVTQTPSHQVTQMGQEVILRCVPISNHLYFYWYRQILGQKVEFLVSFYNNEISEKSEIFDDQFSVERPDGSNFTLKIRSTKLEDSAMYFCASTGQGETGELFFGEGSRLTVL.

The chain employs TRBV4-1 and TRBJ2-7, with a weak D call TRBD2 (6 bases). The CDR3 has 15 residues. Germline CDR1 is MGHRA and CDR2 is YSYEKL. V lost 0 bases and J 5 bases, leaving 14 bases between the germline ends. CDR3 nucleotides: TGCGCCAGCAGCCAAGAAACGGGGACTTGGGACGAGCAGTACTTC. This encodes CASSQETGTWDEQYF.